This paragraph reports one T cell receptor (beta chain). Its antigen is undetermined. Likely a read error: the CDR3 ends without its conserved phenylalanine or tryptophan. The template was RNA from unsorted bulk tissue. Newly diagnosed lung cancer patients had thoracic surgery in China, August–late 2014, without prior chemotherapy. This record belongs to a study of tumor and adjacent non-tumor tissue in lung cancer. Study in general: The patients, roughly 9 men and a few women, were roughly 30 to 80 with stage I to III disease. Study observations and caveats: Tumor tissue had significantly higher TCR diversity than normal lung.

This CDR3 is 15 amino acids long. Looked up from germline, CDR1 is SGHVS and CDR2 is FQNEAQ. V dropped 6 bases and J dropped 10 bases, with 22 bases sitting between them. Three rounds of nested PCR, following a modified ARM-PCR protocol, produced the TCRbeta library. TCRdb redid the calling of the multiplex PCR reads with MiXCR, one entry per CDR3 protein. The sample holds approximately 75,000 distinct CDR3 sequences, roughly 73% seen once. The receptor comes from a woman aged 45-59 years with non-small cell lung cancer. The chain combines TRBV7-8 with TRBJ2-1; either TRBD1 or TRBD2 may fit D (5 bases each). The sequenced material came from lung tumor tissue. In DNA, the CDR3 is TGTGCCAGCAGTTCCCATGGGACCACCGGAAGGGAGCAGTTCTCC. Amino acids: CASSSHGTTGREQFS.